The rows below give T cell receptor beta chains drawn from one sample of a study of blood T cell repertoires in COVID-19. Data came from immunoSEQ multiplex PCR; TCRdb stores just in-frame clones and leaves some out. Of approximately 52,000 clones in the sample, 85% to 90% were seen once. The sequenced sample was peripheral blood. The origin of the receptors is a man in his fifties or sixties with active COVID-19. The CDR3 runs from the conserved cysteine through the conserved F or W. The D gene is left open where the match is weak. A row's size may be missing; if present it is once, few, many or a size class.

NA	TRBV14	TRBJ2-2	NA	CASSPLAGSGTNTGELFF	TGTGCCAGCAGCCCCCTTGCGGGTAGCGGCACCAACACCGGGGAGCTGTTTTTT
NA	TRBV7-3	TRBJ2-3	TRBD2	CASSFGLAADTQYF	TGTGCCAGCAGCTTCGGACTAGCGGCAGATACGCAGTATTTT
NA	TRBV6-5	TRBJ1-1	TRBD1	CASSRQGGNTEAFF	TGTGCCAGCAGTAGACAGGGGGGAAACACTGAAGCTTTCTTT
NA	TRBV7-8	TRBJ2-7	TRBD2	CASSILASSSYEQYF	TGTGCCAGCAGCATACTAGCGTCGAGCTCCTACGAGCAGTACTTC
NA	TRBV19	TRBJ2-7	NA	CASSRGLPLPYEQYF	TGTGCCAGTAGTAGGGGACTCCCCCTCCCCTACGAGCAGTACTTC
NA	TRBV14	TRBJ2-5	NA	CASSQVWGRGETQYF	TGTGCCAGCAGCCAAGTCTGGGGGCGAGGAGAGACCCAGTACTTC
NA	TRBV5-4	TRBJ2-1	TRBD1	CASSADRASYNEQFF	TGTGCCAGCAGCGCGGACAGGGCTTCCTACAATGAGCAGTTCTTC
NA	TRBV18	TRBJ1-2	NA	CASSPPGQNYGYTF	TGTGCCAGCTCACCACCGGGCCAGAACTATGGCTACACCTTC
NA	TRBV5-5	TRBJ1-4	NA	CASSLRGGSEKLFF	TGTGCCAGCAGCTTGCGAGGGGGAAGTGAAAAACTGTTTTTT
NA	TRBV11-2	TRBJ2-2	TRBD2	CASSSGLAGGGTTGELFF	TGTGCCAGCAGCTCGGGACTAGCGGGAGGGGGAACCACCGGGGAGCTGTTTTTT
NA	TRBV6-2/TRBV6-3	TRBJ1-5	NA	CASSYPARWNQPQHF	TGTGCCAGCAGTTACCCAGCCAGGTGGAATCAGCCCCAGCATTTT
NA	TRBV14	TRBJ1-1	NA	CASSQTPARGEAFF	TGTGCCAGCAGCCAAACCCCGGCTCGCGGTGAAGCTTTCTTT
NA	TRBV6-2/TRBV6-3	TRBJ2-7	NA	CASSPLSRYEQYF	TGTGCCAGCAGTCCCCTGTCTCGCTACGAGCAGTACTTC
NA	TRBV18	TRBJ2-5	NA	CASSPTQAQTQYF	TGTGCCAGCTCACCAACCCAGGCTCAGACCCAGTACTTC
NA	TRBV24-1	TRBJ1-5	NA	CATSDLSSGQPQHF	TGTGCCACCAGTGATTTGTCCAGTGGCCAGCCCCAGCATTTT
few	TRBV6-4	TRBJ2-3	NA	CASSDSGGETDTQYF	TGTGCCAGCAGTGACTCAGGCGGAGAGACAGATACGCAGTATTTT
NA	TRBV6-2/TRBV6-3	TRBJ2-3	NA	CASSYSGIATDTQYF	TGTGCCAGCAGTTACTCCGGGATAGCAACAGATACGCAGTATTTT
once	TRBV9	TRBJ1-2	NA	CASSEGLSRVRGYTF	TGTGCCAGCAGCGAGGGATTATCCAGGGTGAGAGGCTACACCTTC
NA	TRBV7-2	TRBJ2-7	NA	CASSLAPGSEQYF	TGTGCCAGCAGCCTCGCCCCAGGGTCCGAGCAGTACTTC
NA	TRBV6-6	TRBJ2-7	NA	CASSYEAYEQYF	TGTGCCAGCAGTTACGAAGCTTACGAGCAGTACTTC
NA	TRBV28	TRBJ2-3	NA	CASSLGGSGDTQYF	TGTGCCAGCAGTTTGGGGGGATCAGGGGATACGCAGTATTTT
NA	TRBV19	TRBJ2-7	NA	CASSTHRYEQYF	TGTGCCAGTAGTACTCATCGGTACGAGCAGTACTTC
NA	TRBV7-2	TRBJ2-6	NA	CASSLVAGSGANVLTF	TGTGCCAGCAGCTTAGTTGCAGGCTCTGGGGCCAACGTCCTGACTTTC
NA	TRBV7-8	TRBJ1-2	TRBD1	CASSRGQGAFDGYTF	TGTGCCAGCAGCCGAGGACAGGGGGCATTCGATGGCTACACCTTC
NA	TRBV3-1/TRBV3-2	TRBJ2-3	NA	CASSQGLIGIIDTQYF	TGTGCCAGCAGCCAAGGTCTTATTGGCATCATAGATACGCAGTATTTT
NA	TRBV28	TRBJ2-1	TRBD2	CASSLLAGDSYNEQFF	TGTGCCAGCAGTTTATTGGCGGGAGACTCCTACAATGAGCAGTTCTTC
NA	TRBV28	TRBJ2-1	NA	CATTKAELYNEQFF	TGTGCCACCACCAAAGCGGAACTTTACAATGAGCAGTTCTTC
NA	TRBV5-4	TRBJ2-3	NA	CASSLGGRTATDTQYF	TGTGCCAGCAGCTTGGGCGGGCGCACCGCCACAGATACGCAGTATTTT
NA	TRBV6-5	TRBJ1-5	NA	CASRRTATNQPQHF	TGTGCCAGCAGGAGGACAGCCACCAATCAGCCCCAGCATTTT
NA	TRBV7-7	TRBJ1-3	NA	CASSLNSLSGNTIYF	TGTGCTAGCAGCTTAAACTCGCTCTCTGGAAACACCATATATTTT
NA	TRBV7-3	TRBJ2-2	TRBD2	CASSFFPLAGSYTGELFF	TGTGCCAGCAGCTTTTTCCCTTTAGCGGGAAGCTACACCGGGGAGCTGTTTTTT
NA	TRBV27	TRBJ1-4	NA	CASSLRVGAEINEKLFF	TGTGCCAGCAGTTTAAGGGTAGGGGCAGAAATTAATGAAAAACTGTTTTTT
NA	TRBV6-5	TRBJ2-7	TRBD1	CASLPRSDRTYEQYF	TGTGCCAGCCTTCCCCGATCGGACAGGACATACGAGCAGTACTTC
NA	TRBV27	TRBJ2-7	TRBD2	CASSSRWGSGRSYEQYF	TGTGCCAGCAGTTCCCGTTGGGGTAGCGGGAGGTCCTACGAGCAGTACTTC
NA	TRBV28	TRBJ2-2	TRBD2	CASSQLAGADGELFF	TGTGCCAGCAGTCAACTAGCGGGAGCTGACGGGGAGCTGTTTTTT